A single sample is the source of the 2 T cell receptor beta chains below, sequenced in a study of graft-versus-host responses after intestinal transplantation. These receptors' antigens are unknown. Sequencing was performed with immunoSEQ multiplex PCR; in TCRdb, only in-frame clones are kept and a portion is missing. The table records some 90,000 clones, over 80% of them present only once. Sample: unstimulated CD8+ T cells sorted from spleen or lymph node cells, taken before intestinal transplant. The receptors were gathered from a human donor who received an intestinal transplant.

The V and J genes are TRBV4-1 and TRBJ1-5; 7 bases are a match to TRBD1. Germline lookup yields CDR1 MGHRA and CDR2 YSYEKL. V shed 0 bases, J shed 7 bases, and the junction held 6 bases outside the gene matches. The CDR3 is 15 residues long. The CDR3 DNA sequence: TGCGCCAGCAGCCAAGATATAGACAGGGCGCAGCCCCAGCATTTT. This codes for CASSQDIDRAQPQHF.

The V gene is TRBV25-1, the J gene TRBJ2-7, with TRBD1 identical over 7 bases. Germline loops: CDR1 MGHDK, CDR2 SYGVNS. The CDR3 runs to 14 residues. Trimming removed 7 bases from V and 6 bases from J; junction bases left unmatched: 12. Here the CDR3 DNA reads TGTGCCAGCACGCCACCGGGACAGTCCCTCGAGCAGTACTTC. Its translation is CASTPPGQSLEQYF.